A selection of T cell receptor beta chains follows, all from one sample in a study of CD8+ T cells in alopecia areata. Here immunoSEQ multiplex PCR was the method, and the copy in TCRdb shows in-frame clones only, minus some. The sample lists 200,000 or so clones; around two fifths were seen once. The source material was CD4+ T cells sorted from blood, sampled at approximately week 30, from a patient treated with tofacitinib. The receptors derive from a human donor with alopecia areata. Each CDR3 is given with its conserved first and last residue. D genes are given only for firm matches. Some rows have no size entry. The others give once, few or many, or a class for an expanded clone.

TRBJ1-5 | . | TRBV6-5 | . | CASQTKMSNQPQHF | TGTGCCAGCCAAACCAAGATGAGCAATCAGCCCCAGCATTTT
TRBJ2-7 | . | TRBV6-5 | . | CASSYSNSGAYEQYF | TGTGCCAGCAGTTACTCGAACTCAGGGGCCTACGAGCAGTACTTC
TRBJ1-2 | . | TRBV7-3 | . | CASSPRAGSDGYTF | TGTGCCAGCAGCCCCCGCGCGGGGTCGGATGGCTACACCTTC
TRBJ1-3 | . | TRBV6-1 | . | CAAAGVSGNTIYF | TGTGCCGCGGCAGGGGTCTCTGGAAACACCATATATTTT
TRBJ2-4 | . | TRBV18 | few | CASSPSAKNIQYF | TGTGCCAGCTCACCTTCAGCCAAAAACATTCAGTACTTC
TRBJ2-7 | . | TRBV5-4 | . | CASSRDVESEQYF | TGTGCCAGCAGTCGGGACGTGGAGAGCGAGCAGTACTTC
TRBJ2-1 | TRBD2 | TRBV5-1 | few | CASSWTSGSFDEQFF | TGCGCCAGCAGCTGGACTAGCGGGAGCTTCGATGAGCAGTTCTTC
TRBJ2-7 | . | TRBV7-9 | few | CASSSYGQNHEQYF | TGTGCCAGCAGCTCCTACGGACAGAACCACGAGCAGTACTTC
TRBJ2-1 | . | TRBV5-1 | few | CASSPLGGSYNEQFF | TGCGCCAGCAGCCCGTTAGGGGGCTCCTACAATGAGCAGTTCTTC
TRBJ2-6 | . | TRBV7-8 | . | CASSLERAGANVLTF | TGTGCCAGCAGCTTGGAGAGGGCTGGGGCCAACGTCCTGACTTTC
TRBJ2-7 | . | TRBV6-6 | . | CASSTLGYEQYF | TGTGCCAGCAGCACACTAGGCTACGAGCAGTACTTC
TRBJ1-2 | TRBD1 | TRBV5-1 | . | CASSAGTGTRYTF | TGCGCCAGCAGCGCCGGGACAGGGACACGCTACACCTTC
TRBJ2-3 | . | TRBV10-3 | . | CAINLGNSVSTDTQYF | TGTGCCATCAACCTCGGAAACTCAGTGAGCACAGATACGCAGTATTTT
TRBJ2-1 | . | TRBV29-1 | . | CSVPSGLLAYNEQFF | TGCAGCGTGCCCTCGGGCTTGTTAGCTTATAATGAGCAGTTCTTC
TRBJ1-2 | TRBD1 | TRBV29-1 | . | CSATGMYGYGYTF | TGCAGCGCGACAGGGATGTATGGCTATGGCTACACCTTC
TRBJ2-2 | TRBD1 | TRBV2 | few | CASSLGQGRTGELFF | TGTGCCAGCAGCCTAGGACAGGGTCGAACCGGGGAGCTGTTTTTT
TRBJ1-5 | . | TRBV7-2 | few | CASSLRVSGTGNQPQHF | TGTGCCAGCAGCTTAAGGGTCTCCGGGACGGGAAATCAGCCCCAGCATTTT
TRBJ2-6 | TRBD1 | TRBV7-3 | . | CASSLMQGVANVLTF | TGTGCCAGCAGCTTAATGCAGGGGGTGGCCAACGTCCTGACTTTC
TRBJ2-7 | TRBD1 | TRBV5-1 | . | CASSSQGETVELF | TGCGCCAGCAGCTCCCAGGGGGAGACAGTGGAACTCTTC
TRBJ1-5 | . | TRBV19 | . | CASSIGITQRFNQPQHF | TGTGCCAGTAGTATAGGGATTACACAACGTTTCAATCAGCCCCAGCATTTT
TRBJ2-7 | . | TRBV30 | few | CAWSLVGEQYF | TGTGCCTGGAGTTTGGTTGGTGAGCAGTACTTC
TRBJ2-7 | . | TRBV5-4 | . | CASSLNYEQYF | TGTGCCAGCAGCTTGAACTACGAGCAGTACTTC
TRBJ1-1 | TRBD1 | TRBV6-5 | once | CASRKGAAEAFF | TGTGCCAGCAGGAAGGGGGCAGCTGAAGCTTTCTTT
TRBJ1-2 | TRBD1 | TRBV19 | few | CASNLQGGFYGYTF | TGTGCCAGTAACCTACAGGGGGGCTTCTATGGCTACACCTTC
TRBJ2-7 | TRBD1 | TRBV23-1 | few | CASSQGRGPYEQYF | TGCGCCAGCAGTCAAGGCAGGGGGCCCTACGAGCAGTACTTC
TRBJ1-1 | . | TRBV6-6 | . | CASSSAGSEAFF | TGTGCCAGCAGTTCGGCAGGGTCTGAAGCTTTCTTT
TRBJ2-2 | TRBD1 | TRBV7-9 | few | CASSQPTGEGVTGELFF | TGTGCCAGCAGCCAACCTACAGGGGAAGGAGTCACCGGGGAGCTGTTTTTT
TRBJ1-2 | . | TRBV30 | . | CAGHRGPRSGYTF | TGTGCCGGCCACCGGGGGCCGAGAAGTGGCTACACCTTC
TRBJ2-1 | TRBD2 | TRBV13 | . | CASSRPSGGYNEQFF | TGTGCCAGCAGTCGGCCCAGCGGGGGGTACAATGAGCAGTTCTTC
TRBJ2-5 | . | TRBV27 | few | CASSLGRRETQYF | TGTGCCAGCAGTTTAGGACGGCGAGAGACCCAGTACTTC
TRBJ1-1 | . | TRBV5-6 | few | CASSFAGGAEAFF | TGTGCCAGCAGCTTCGCGGGGGGCGCCGAAGCTTTCTTT
TRBJ2-5 | . | TRBV18 | . | CASSPRDGETQYF | TGTGCCAGCTCACCAAGGGATGGGGAGACCCAGTACTTC
TRBJ2-7 | . | TRBV4-1 | . | CASSPQGPTYEQYF | TGCGCCAGCAGCCCACAGGGCCCGACCTACGAGCAGTACTTC
TRBJ1-4 | . | TRBV27 | many | CASSPLGAANEKLFF | TGTGCCAGCAGTCCCTTGGGCGCCGCTAATGAAAAACTGTTTTTT
TRBJ2-7 | . | TRBV6-5 | many | CASGPGHSYEQYF | TGTGCCAGCGGACCGGGACATTCCTACGAGCAGTACTTC
TRBJ2-7 | . | TRBV5-1 | . | CASSLRDLGEQYF | TGCGCCAGCAGCTTGCGGGACCTGGGAGAGCAGTACTTC
TRBJ1-2 | . | TRBV6-5 | . | CASSPTVNYGYTF | TGTGCCAGCAGTCCGACAGTTAACTATGGCTACACCTTC
TRBJ2-7 | TRBD2 | TRBV6-4 | few | CAKQLAGETYEQYF | TGTGCCAAGCAACTAGCGGGAGAGACCTACGAGCAGTACTTC
TRBJ2-7 | . | TRBV14 | many | CASSPTGAGRYF | TGTGCCAGCAGCCCGACCGGGGCGGGCCGGTACTTC
TRBJ1-2 | . | TRBV28 | few | CASMDPGDYGYTF | TGTGCCAGCATGGACCCCGGGGACTATGGCTACACCTTC
TRBJ1-3 | . | TRBV5-1 | few | CASSSRGGERLGGNTIYF | TGCGCCAGCAGCAGTCGTGGCGGTGAGCGTTTGGGTGGAAACACCATATATTTT
TRBJ1-3 | . | TRBV5-4 | few | CASSLYAAGNTIYF | TGTGCCAGCAGCTTGTACGCGGCCGGAAACACCATATATTTT
TRBJ2-3 | TRBD2 | TRBV7-9 | . | CASSFGLAADTQYF | TGTGCCAGCAGCTTCGGACTAGCGGCAGATACGCAGTATTTT
TRBJ2-1 | TRBD2 | TRBV2 | . | CASSEEGLAGRNEQFF | TGTGCCAGCAGTGAGGAAGGACTAGCGGGACGGAATGAGCAGTTCTTC
TRBJ1-5 | . | TRBV30 | . | CAWGKDLSNQPQHF | TGTGCCTGGGGCAAAGACCTTAGCAATCAGCCCCAGCATTTT
TRBJ2-1 | . | TRBV5-4 | few | CASKGVAYNEQFF | TGTGCCAGCAAAGGGGTGGCTTACAATGAGCAGTTCTTC
TRBJ1-2 | . | TRBV2 | . | CASRATFAHGYTF | TGTGCCAGCAGGGCCACTTTCGCCCATGGCTACACCTTC
TRBJ2-4 | . | TRBV2 | few | CASTGDNLGSKNIQYF | TGTGCCAGCACTGGGGACAATCTGGGATCAAAAAACATTCAGTACTTC